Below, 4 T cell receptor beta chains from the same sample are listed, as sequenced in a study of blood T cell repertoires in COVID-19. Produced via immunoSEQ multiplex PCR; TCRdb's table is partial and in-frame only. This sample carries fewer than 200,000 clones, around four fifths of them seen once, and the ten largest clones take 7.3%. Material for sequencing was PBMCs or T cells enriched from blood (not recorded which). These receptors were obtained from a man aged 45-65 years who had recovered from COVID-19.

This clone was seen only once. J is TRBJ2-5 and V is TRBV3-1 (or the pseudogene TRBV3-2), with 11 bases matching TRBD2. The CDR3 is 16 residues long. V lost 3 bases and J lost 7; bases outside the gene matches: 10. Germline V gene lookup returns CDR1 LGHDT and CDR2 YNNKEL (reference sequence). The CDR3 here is CASSHTSGGTSGTQYF. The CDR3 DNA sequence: TGTGCCAGCAGCCACACTAGCGGGGGTACCTCAGGGACCCAGTACTTC.

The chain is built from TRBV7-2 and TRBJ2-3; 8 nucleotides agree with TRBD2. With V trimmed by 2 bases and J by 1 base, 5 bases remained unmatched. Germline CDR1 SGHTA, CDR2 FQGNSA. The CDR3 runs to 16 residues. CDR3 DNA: TGTGCCAGCAGCTTAATAGGTAGCGGGGGCACAGATACGCAGTATTTT. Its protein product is CASSLIGSGGTDTQYF.

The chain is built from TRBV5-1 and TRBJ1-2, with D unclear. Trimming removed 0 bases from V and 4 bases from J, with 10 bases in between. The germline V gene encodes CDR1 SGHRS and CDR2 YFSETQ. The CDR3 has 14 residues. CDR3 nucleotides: TGCGCCAGCAGCTTGGCCCAGTTCTCCTATGGCTACACCTTC. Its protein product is CASSLAQFSYGYTF. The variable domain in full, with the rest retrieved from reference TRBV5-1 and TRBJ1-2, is KAGVTQTPRYLIKTRGQQVTLSCSPISGHRSVSWYQQTPGQGLQFLFEYFSETQRNKGNFPGRFSGRQFSNSRSEMNVSTLELGDSALYLCASSLAQFSYGYTFGSGTRLTVV.

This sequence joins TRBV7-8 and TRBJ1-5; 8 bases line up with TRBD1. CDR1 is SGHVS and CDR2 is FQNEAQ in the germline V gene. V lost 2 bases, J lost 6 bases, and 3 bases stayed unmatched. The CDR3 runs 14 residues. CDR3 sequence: CASSLRQGSQPQHF. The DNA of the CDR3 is TGTGCCAGCAGCTTAAGACAGGGGAGTCAGCCCCAGCATTTT.